Sequencing of this TCR beta chain was carried out in a study of T cells expressing NK-cell markers. This CDR3 is 15 amino acids long. Germline V gene data show CDR1 as SEHNR and CDR2 as FQNEAQ (reference sequence). TCRdb reprocessed the 5' RACE reads and stores each CDR3 protein as one record, lacking DNA. Recorded here are hundreds of thousands of distinct CDR3 sequences; the top ten clones represent around 4%. The chain recombines TRBV7-9 with TRBJ1-4. Sample: blood T cells: a sorted CD56 or NKG2C T cell subset, CD4+ or CD8+ T cells, or bulk PBMC T cells (not recorded which). This sequence originates from a woman aged 18-69 years in good health. The CDR3 is CASSSRSGGPVKLFF.